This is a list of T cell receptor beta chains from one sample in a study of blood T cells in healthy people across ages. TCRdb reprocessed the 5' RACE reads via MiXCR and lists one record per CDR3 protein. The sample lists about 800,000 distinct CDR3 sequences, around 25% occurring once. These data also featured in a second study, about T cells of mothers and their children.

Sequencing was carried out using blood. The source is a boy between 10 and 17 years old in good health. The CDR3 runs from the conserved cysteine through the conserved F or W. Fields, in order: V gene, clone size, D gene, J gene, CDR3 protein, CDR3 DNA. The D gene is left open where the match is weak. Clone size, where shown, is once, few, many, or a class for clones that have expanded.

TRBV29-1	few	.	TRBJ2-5	CSTGDDRRVLYF	TGCAGCACGGGGGACGACAGACGAGTCCTGTACTTC
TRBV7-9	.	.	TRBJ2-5	CASSPESDETQYF	TGTGCCAGCAGCCCCGAATCAGACGAGACCCAGTACTTC
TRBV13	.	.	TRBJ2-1	CASSPGTEQFF	TGTGCCAGCAGCCCAGGGACTGAGCAGTTCTTC
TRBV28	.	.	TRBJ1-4	CASSLARVGLNEKLFF	TGTGCCAGCAGTTTGGCCCGGGTCGGCCTTAATGAAAAACTGTTTTTT
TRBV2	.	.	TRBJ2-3	CASSEWARVADTQYF	TGTGCCAGCAGTGAATGGGCCAGGGTGGCAGATACGCAGTATTTT
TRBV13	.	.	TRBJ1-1	CASSGPHDSNTEAFF	TGTGCCAGCAGCGGACCACATGACTCGAACACTGAAGCTTTCTTT
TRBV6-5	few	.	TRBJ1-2	CASRRGQDAGYTF	TGTGCCAGCAGGCGGGGTCAGGACGCGGGCTACACCTTC
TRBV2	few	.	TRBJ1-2	CASRLSSDGYTF	TGTGCCAGCAGATTAAGCTCCGATGGCTACACCTTC
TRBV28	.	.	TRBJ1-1	CASSANPVAEAFF	TGTGCCAGCAGCGCAAACCCCGTCGCTGAAGCTTTCTTT
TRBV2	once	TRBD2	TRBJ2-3	CASSLRGVRTDTQYF	TGTGCCAGCAGTCTCCGGGGGGTAAGGACAGATACGCAGTATTTT
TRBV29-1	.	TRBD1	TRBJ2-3	CSVQDRASTDTQYF	TGCAGCGTTCAAGACAGGGCTAGCACAGATACGCAGTATTTT
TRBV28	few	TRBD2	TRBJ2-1	CASSSGTSDLIGDEQFF	TGTGCCAGCAGTTCCGGGACTAGCGACCTCATTGGGGATGAGCAGTTCTTC
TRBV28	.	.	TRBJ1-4	CASSSRGDSNEKLFF	TGTGCCAGCAGTTCTCGGGGTGATTCTAATGAAAAACTGTTTTTT
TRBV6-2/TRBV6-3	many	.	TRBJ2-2	CASSLRTGAGELFF	TGTGCCAGCAGTCTCAGGACCGGCGCCGGGGAGCTGTTTTTT
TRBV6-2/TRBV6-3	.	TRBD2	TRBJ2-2	CASSPPGLAGVGTGELFF	TGTGCCAGCAGTCCGCCGGGACTAGCGGGAGTGGGTACCGGGGAGCTGTTTTTT
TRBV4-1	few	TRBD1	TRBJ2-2	CASSPESGGVWAGELFF	TGCGCCAGCAGCCCGGAGTCAGGGGGAGTATGGGCCGGGGAGCTGTTTTTT